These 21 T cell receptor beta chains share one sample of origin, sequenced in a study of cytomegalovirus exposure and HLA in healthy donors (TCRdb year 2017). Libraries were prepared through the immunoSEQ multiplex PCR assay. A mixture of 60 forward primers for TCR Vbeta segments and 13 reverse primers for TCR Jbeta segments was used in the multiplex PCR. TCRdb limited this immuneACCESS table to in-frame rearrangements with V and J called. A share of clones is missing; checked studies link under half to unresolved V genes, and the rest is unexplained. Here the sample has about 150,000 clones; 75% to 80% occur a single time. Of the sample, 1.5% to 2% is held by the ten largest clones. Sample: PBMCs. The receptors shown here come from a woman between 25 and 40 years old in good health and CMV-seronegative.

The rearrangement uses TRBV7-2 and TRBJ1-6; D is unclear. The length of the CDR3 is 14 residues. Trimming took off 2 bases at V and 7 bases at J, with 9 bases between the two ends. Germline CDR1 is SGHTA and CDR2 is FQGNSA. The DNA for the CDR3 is TGTGCCAGCAGCTTAAGAGGGTTCAATTCACCCCTCCACTTT. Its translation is CASSLRGFNSPLHF.

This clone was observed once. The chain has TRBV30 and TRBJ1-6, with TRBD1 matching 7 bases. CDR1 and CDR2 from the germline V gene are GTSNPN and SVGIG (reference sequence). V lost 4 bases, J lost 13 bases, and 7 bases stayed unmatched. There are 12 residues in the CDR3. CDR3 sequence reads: CAWNRDRGPLHF. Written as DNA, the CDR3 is TGTGCCTGGAACCGGGACAGAGGGCCCCTCCACTTT.

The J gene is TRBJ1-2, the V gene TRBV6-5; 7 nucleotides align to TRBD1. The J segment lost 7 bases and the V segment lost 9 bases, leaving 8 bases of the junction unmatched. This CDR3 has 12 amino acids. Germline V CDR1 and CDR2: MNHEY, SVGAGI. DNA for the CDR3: TGTGCCAGTAAGAAAGGGGGCTCTGGCTACACCTTC. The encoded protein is CASKKGGSGYTF.

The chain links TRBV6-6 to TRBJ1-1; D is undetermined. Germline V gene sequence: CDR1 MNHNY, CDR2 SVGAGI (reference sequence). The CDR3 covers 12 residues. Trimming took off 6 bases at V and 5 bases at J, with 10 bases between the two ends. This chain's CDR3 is CASRVAETEAFF. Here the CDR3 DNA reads TGTGCCAGCAGGGTAGCCGAGACTGAAGCTTTCTTT.

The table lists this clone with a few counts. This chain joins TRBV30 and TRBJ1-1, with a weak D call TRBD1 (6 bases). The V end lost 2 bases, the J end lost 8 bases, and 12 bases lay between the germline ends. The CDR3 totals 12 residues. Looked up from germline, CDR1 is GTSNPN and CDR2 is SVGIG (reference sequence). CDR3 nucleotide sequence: TGTGCCTGGAGTCTCCCAAGGGGGGAAGCTTTCTTT. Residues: CAWSLPRGEAFF.

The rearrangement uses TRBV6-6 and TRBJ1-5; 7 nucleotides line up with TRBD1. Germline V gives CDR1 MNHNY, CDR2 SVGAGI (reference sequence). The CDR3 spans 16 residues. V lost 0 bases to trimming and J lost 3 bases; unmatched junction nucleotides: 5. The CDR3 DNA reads TGTGCCAGCAGTTACTCGGGAAGGGGGCCCAATCAGCCCCAGCATTTT. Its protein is CASSYSGRGPNQPQHF.

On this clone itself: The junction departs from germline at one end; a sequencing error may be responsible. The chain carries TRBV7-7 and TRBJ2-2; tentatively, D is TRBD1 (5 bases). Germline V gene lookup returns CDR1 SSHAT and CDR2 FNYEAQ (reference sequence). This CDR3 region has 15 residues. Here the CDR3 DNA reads TGTGCTAGCAGCCCTACCGACAGCAACACCGGGGAGCTGTTTTTT. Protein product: CASSPTDSNTGELFF.

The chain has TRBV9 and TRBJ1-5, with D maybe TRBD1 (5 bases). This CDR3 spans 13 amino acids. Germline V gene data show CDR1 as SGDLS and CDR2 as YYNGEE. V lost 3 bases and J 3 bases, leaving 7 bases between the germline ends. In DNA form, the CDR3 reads TGTGCCAGCAGCGAGGGACTCAATCAGCCCCAGCATTTT. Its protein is CASSEGLNQPQHF.

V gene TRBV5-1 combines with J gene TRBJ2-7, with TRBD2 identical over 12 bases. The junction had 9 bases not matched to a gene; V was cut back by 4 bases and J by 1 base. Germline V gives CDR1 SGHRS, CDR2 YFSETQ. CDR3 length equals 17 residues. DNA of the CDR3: TGCGCCAGCAGCAAGCCGCCTAGCGGGGGGGCATCCTACGAGCAGTACTTC. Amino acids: CASSKPPSGGASYEQYF. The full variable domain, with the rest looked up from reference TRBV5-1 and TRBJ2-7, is KAGVTQTPRYLIKTRGQQVTLSCSPISGHRSVSWYQQTPGQGLQFLFEYFSETQRNKGNFPGRFSGRQFSNSRSEMNVSTLELGDSALYLCASSKPPSGGASYEQYFGPGTRLTVT.

The CDR3 nucleotides are TGTGCCAGCAGCTTAGGGTATGGCCCAAGATACACTGAAGCTTTCTTT. Amino acids: CASSLGYGPRYTEAFF. V usage is TRBV11-2 and J usage is TRBJ1-1; D remains unclear. The germline gives CDR1 SGHAT, CDR2 FQNNGV. CDR3 length: 16 amino acids. Trimming removed 1 base at V and 3 bases at J, with 15 bases between.

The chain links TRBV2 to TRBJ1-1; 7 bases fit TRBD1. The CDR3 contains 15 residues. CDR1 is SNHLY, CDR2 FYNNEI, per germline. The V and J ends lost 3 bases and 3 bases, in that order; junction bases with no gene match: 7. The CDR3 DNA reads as TGTGCCAGCAGTGAGGGGACAGAAAGGCACACTGAAGCTTTCTTT. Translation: CASSEGTERHTEAFF.

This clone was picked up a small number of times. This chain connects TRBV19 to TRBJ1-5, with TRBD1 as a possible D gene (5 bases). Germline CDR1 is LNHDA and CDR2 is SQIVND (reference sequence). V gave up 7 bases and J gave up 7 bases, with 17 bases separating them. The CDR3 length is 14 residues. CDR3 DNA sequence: TGTGCCAGTACTTTAATAGGGCAGGGCCAGCCCCAGCATTTT. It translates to CASTLIGQGQPQHF.

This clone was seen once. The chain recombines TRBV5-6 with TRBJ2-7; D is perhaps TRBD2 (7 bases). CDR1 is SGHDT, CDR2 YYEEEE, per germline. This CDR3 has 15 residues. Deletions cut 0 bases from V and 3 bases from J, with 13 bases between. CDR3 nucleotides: TGTGCCAGCAGCTTGGGCGGGGGCGCAGACTACGAGCAGTACTTC. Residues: CASSLGGGADYEQYF.

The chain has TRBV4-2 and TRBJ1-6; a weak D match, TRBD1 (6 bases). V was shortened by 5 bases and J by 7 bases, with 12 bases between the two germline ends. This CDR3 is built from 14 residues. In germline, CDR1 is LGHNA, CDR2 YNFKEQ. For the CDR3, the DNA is TGTGCCAGCAGCGTCCGGGACACCAATTCACCCCTCCACTTT. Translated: CASSVRDTNSPLHF.

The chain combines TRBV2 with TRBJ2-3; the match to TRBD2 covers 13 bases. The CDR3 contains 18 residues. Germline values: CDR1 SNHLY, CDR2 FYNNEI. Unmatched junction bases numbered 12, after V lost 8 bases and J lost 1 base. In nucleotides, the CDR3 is TGTGCCAGCGCTAGGGGGACTAGCGGGGTGAGGGGCACAGATACGCAGTATTTT. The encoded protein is CASARGTSGVRGTDTQYF.

The CDR3 loop reads CASSVLSDGYTF. The CDR3 DNA follows: TGTGCCAGCAGCGTATTATCCGATGGCTACACCTTC. V and J are TRBV9 and TRBJ1-2; no firm D call. Looked up from germline, CDR1 is SGDLS and CDR2 is YYNGEE. Trimming removed 1 base from V and 6 bases from J, with 7 bases in between. This CDR3 is 12 amino acids long.

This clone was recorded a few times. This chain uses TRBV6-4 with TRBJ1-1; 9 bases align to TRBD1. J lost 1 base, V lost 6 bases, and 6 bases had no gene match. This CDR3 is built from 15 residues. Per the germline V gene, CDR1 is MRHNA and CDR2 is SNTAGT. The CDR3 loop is CASRDRGKANTEAFF. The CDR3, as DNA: TGTGCCAGCAGGGACAGGGGTAAGGCGAACACTGAAGCTTTCTTT.

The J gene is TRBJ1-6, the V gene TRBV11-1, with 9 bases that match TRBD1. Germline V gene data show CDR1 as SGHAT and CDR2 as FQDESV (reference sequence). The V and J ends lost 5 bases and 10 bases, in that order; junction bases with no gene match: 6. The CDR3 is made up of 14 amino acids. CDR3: CASSRGQGESPLHF. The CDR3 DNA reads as TGTGCCAGCAGCCGGGGACAGGGTGAATCACCCCTCCACTTT.

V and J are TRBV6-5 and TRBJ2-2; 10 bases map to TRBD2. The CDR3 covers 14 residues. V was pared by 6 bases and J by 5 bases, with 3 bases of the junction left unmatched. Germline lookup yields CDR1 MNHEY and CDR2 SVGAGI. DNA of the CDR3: TGTGCCAGCAGACCACTAGCGGGGACCGGGGAGCTGTTTTTT. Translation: CASRPLAGTGELFF.

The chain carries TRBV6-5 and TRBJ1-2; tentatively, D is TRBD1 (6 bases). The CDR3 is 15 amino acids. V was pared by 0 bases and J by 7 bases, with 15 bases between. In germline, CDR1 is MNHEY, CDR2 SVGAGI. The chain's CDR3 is CASSYSLGGGGGYTF. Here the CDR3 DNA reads TGTGCCAGCAGTTACTCCCTGGGAGGGGGGGGTGGCTACACCTTC.

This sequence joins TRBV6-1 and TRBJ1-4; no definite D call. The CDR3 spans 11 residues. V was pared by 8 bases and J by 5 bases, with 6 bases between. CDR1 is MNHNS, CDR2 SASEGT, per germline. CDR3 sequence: CASVENEKLFF. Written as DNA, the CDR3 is TGTGCCAGCGTGGAGAATGAAAAACTGTTTTTT.